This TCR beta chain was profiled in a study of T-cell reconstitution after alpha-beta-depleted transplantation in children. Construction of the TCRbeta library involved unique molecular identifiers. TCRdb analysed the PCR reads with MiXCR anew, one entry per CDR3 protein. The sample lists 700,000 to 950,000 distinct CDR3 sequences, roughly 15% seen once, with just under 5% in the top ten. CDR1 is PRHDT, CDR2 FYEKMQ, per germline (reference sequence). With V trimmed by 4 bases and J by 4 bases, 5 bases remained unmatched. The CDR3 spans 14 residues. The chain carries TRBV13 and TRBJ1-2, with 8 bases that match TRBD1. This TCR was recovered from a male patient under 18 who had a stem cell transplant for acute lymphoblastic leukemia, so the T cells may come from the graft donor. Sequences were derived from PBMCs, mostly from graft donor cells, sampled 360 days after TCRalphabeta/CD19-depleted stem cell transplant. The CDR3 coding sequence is TGTGCCAGCAGCTCCAGGGGGCTCGGCTATGGCTACACCTTC. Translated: CASSSRGLGYGYTF.